This T cell receptor beta chain was sequenced for a study of blood T cell repertoires in COVID-19. Study in general: In each case, the material was cDNA or gDNA derived from T cells, B-cell-depleted T cells, or PBMCs.

This clone was observed once. The authors' processing: Estimation of nucleated cell counts was performed using reference gene primer amplification. The data were produced by immunoSEQ multiplex PCR, yet TCRdb's version contains in-frame clones alone and is incomplete. The DNA gave D and trimming, while V, J and clone size come from that table. The sample lists 100,000 or so clones, around nine tenths occurring once. CDR3 length: 17 amino acids. The V call is TRBV21-1, the J call TRBJ2-6; the table calls TRBD1, which could not be checked here. TRBV21-1 is noted as a pseudogene. Sequenced material: peripheral blood. The receptor's source is a man aged 45-65 years with active or convalescent COVID-19. CDR3 loop: CASSKAGYSSGANVLTF. CDR3 sequence (DNA): TGTGCCAGCAGCAAAGCGGGCTATAGCTCTGGGGCCAACGTCCTGACTTTC.